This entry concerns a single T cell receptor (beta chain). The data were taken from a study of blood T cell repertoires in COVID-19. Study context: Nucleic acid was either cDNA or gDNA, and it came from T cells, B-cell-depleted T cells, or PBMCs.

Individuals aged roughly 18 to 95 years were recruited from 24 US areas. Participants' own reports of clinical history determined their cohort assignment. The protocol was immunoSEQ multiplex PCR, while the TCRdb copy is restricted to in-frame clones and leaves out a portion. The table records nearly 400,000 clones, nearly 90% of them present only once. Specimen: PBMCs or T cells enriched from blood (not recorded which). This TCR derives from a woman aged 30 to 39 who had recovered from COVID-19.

CDR3 amino acids: CASSLFQGAHTEAFF. In DNA form, the CDR3 reads TGTGCCAGCAGCTTATTCCAGGGGGCACACACTGAAGCTTTCTTT. This rearrangement joins TRBV7-9 to TRBJ1-1, with TRBD1 identical over 8 bases. CDR1 and CDR2 from the germline V gene are SEHNR and FQNEAQ (reference sequence). The V segment lost 2 bases and the J segment 3 bases; nucleotides outside the gene matches: 5. The CDR3 spans 15 residues.